The 6 T cell receptor beta chains presented below share a single source sample, sequenced in a study of T and B cells in COVID-19 patients. TRB was amplified from about 250-500 ng of blood genomic DNA. Multiplex PCR with BIOMED2 TRB-A/B primer pools amplified TRB rearrangements. MiXCR was run by TCRdb on the multiplex PCR reads, yielding one entry per CDR3 protein. The table includes 10,000 to 15,000 distinct CDR3 sequences, nearly 30% detected once. Input material: blood. The origin of the receptors is a human donor who had recovered from COVID-19.

V gene TRBV15 combines with J gene TRBJ1-4, with D hard to call. The CDR3 spans 12 residues. Between the trimmed V and J ends, which lost 3 bases and 16 bases, there was a span of 15 bases. Germline lookup yields CDR1 LNHNV and CDR2 YYDKDF (reference sequence). DNA for the CDR3: TGTGCCACCAGCAGGGGCCCTGCCCTCCAGTTTTTT. Translating it yields CATSRGPALQFF.

This clonotype was recorded once. The chain joins TRBV7-4 to TRBJ1-2; D is unclear. Germline CDR1 is SGHVT and CDR2 is SQSDAQ. The CDR3 has 13 amino acids. Trimming cost V 6 bases and J 5 bases, with 13 bases left between them. The CDR3 DNA sequence: TGTGCCAGCAGTAACGTCAGGAGTTATGGCTACACCTTC. Encoded protein: CASSNVRSYGYTF.

The sample holds a few counts of this clonotype. The chain recombines TRBV6-2 or TRBV6-3 with TRBJ2-1; D unresolved. Germline V CDR1 and CDR2: MNHEY, SVGEGT. Trimming removed 2 bases at V and 5 bases at J, with 13 bases between. There are 15 residues in the CDR3. CDR3: CASSYGRRLNNEQFF. The CDR3 DNA sequence: TGTGCCAGCAGTTACGGGCGGAGATTGAACAATGAGCAGTTCTTC.

V usage is TRBV12-3 or TRBV12-4 and J usage is TRBJ2-1; 11 bases line up with TRBD2. CDR3 length: 17 amino acids. V was pared by 4 bases and J by 4 bases, with 9 bases of the junction left unmatched. DNA for the CDR3: TGTGCCAGCAGTTCGGGTAGCGGGAGGGCCCAATACAATGAGCAGTTCTTC. Translating it yields CASSSGSGRAQYNEQFF.

As for this clonotype: A read error is possible here, since a much larger clone lies one base away. The genes are TRBV19 and TRBJ2-7, with 7 bases matching TRBD1. With V trimmed by 10 bases and J by 3 bases, 12 bases remained unmatched. Germline values: CDR1 LNHDA, CDR2 SQIVND (reference sequence). This CDR3 has 14 residues. As DNA, the CDR3 is TGTGCCAATGGATCAGTAACAGGGGTCTACGAGCAGTACTTC. It encodes CANGSVTGVYEQYF.

The J gene is TRBJ2-7, the V gene TRBV28; 10 nucleotides agree with TRBD1. Germline CDR1 is MDHEN and CDR2 is SYDVKM. V dropped 6 bases and J dropped 6; count of bases not matched to a gene: 5. This CDR3 contains 13 residues. The CDR3 loop is CASRDRGQGEQYF. The DNA of the CDR3 is TGTGCCAGCAGAGACAGGGGGCAGGGCGAGCAGTACTTC.